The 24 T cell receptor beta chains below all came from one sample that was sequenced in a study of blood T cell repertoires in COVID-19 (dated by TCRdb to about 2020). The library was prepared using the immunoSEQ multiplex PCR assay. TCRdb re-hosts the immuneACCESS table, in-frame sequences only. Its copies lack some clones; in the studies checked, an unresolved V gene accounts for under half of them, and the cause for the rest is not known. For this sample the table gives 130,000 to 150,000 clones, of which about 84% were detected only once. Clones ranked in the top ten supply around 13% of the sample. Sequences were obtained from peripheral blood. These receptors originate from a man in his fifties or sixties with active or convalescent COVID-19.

The CDR3 region is CASTMAGSSYEQYF. In nucleotides, the CDR3 is TGTGCCAGCACAATGGCGGGATCCTCCTACGAGCAGTACTTC. The rearrangement uses TRBV2 and TRBJ2-7, with D perhaps matching TRBD2 (6 bases). The CDR3 sequence is 14 residues long. Per germline, CDR1 SNHLY and CDR2 FYNNEI. The ends were cut back, 7 bases at V and 0 bases at J, with 13 bases in the middle.

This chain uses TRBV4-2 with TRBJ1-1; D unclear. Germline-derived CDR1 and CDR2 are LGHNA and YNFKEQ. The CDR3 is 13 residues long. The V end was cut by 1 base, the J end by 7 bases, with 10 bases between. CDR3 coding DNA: TGTGCCAGCAGCCAAGTTGAGGCAGTTGAAGCTTTCTTT. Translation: CASSQVEAVEAFF.

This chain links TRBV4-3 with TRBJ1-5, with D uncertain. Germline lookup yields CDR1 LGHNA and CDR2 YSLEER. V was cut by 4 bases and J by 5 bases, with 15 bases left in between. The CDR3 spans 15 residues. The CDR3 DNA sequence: TGCGCCAGCAGCCTCTCTTGGACTGGGGATCAGCCCCAGCATTTT. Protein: CASSLSWTGDQPQHF.

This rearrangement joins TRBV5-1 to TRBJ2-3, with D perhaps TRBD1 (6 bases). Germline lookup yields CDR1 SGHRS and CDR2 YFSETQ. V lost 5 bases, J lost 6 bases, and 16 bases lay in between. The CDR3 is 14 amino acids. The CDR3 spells CASRTGLGLDTQYF. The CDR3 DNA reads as TGCGCCAGCAGAACAGGGTTGGGCCTTGATACGCAGTATTTT.

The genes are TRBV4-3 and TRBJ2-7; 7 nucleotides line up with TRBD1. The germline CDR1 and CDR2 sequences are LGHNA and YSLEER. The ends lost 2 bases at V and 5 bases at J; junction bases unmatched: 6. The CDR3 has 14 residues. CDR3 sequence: CASSQTGVRDEQYF. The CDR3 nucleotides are TGCGCCAGCAGCCAAACAGGGGTGAGAGACGAGCAGTACTTC.

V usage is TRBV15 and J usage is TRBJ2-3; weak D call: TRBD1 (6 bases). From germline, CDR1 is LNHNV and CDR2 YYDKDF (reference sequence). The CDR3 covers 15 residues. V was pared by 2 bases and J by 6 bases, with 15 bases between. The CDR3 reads CATSRSQGRLDTQYF. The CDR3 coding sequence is TGTGCCACCAGCAGATCACAGGGAAGGTTGGATACGCAGTATTTT.

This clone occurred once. The CDR3 DNA is TGTGCCAGCAGTTTAGAGACAGGTTCTAACTATGGCTACACCTTC. Protein sequence: CASSLETGSNYGYTF. The V call is TRBV2, the J call TRBJ1-2, with D perhaps matching TRBD1 (6 bases). Germline V lookup: CDR1 SNHLY, CDR2 FYNNEI. The ends were cut back, 5 bases at V and 0 bases at J, with 13 bases in the middle. The CDR3 loop spans 15 amino acids.

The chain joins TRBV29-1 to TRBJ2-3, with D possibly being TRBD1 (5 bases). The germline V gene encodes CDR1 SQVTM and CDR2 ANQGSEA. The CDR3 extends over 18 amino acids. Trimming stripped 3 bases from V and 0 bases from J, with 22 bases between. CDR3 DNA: TGCAGCGTTGAGAAGAACAGTCGGACAACCTTAAGCACAGATACGCAGTATTTT. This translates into CSVEKNSRTTLSTDTQYF.

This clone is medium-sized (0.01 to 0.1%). The CDR3, as DNA: TGCGCCAGCAGCCAAGATCCGGGACAGGGAGGTTCACCCCTCCACTTT. As protein: CASSQDPGQGGSPLHF. The V call is TRBV4-3, the J call TRBJ1-6; 9 bases agree with TRBD1. CDR1 is LGHNA, CDR2 YSLEER, per germline. Trimming took 0 bases from V and 9 from J; bases not matched to a gene: 6. CDR3 length equals 16 residues.

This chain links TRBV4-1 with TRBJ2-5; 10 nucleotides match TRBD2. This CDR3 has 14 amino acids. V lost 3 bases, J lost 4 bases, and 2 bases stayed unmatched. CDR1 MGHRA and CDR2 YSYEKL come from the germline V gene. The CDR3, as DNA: TGCGCCAGCAGCCACCGACTAGCGGGAGAGACCCAGTACTTC. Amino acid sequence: CASSHRLAGETQYF.

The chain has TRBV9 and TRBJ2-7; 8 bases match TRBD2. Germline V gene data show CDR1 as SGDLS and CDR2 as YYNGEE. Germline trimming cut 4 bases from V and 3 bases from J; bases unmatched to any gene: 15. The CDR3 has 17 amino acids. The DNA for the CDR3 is TGTGCCAGCAGCCTAACCCCATTCAGCGGGAGAGGCTACGAGCAGTACTTC. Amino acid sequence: CASSLTPFSGRGYEQYF.

The CDR3 DNA is TGTGCCAGCTCACCCCCACGGGACAGTGGACTCAACTTGGCTTTCTTT. Protein sequence: CASSPPRDSGLNLAFF. The chain combines TRBV18 with TRBJ1-1; 7 bases are a match to TRBD1. The V gene's germline CDR1 is KGHSH and CDR2 LQKENI. After removal of 3 bases from V and 11 bases from J, the junction contained 18 bases not matched to a gene. The length of the CDR3 is 16 residues.

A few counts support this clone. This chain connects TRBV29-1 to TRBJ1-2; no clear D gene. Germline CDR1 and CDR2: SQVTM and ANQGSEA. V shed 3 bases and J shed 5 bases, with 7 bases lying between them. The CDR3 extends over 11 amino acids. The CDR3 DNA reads TGCAGCGTTGATTCGGGGTATGGCTACACCTTC. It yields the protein CSVDSGYGYTF. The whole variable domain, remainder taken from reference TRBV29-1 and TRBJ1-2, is SAVISQKPSRDICQRGTSLTIQCQVDSQVTMMFWYRQQPGQSLTLIATANQGSEATYESGFVIDKFPISRPNLTFSTLTVSNMSPEDSSIYLCSVDSGYGYTFGSGTRLTVV.

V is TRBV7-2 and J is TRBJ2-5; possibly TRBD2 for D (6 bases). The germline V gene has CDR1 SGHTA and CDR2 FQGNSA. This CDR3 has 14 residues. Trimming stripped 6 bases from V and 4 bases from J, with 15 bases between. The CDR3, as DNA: TGTGCCAGCAGAGAAAGGCGGGGCGGAGAGACCCAGTACTTC. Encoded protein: CASRERRGGETQYF.

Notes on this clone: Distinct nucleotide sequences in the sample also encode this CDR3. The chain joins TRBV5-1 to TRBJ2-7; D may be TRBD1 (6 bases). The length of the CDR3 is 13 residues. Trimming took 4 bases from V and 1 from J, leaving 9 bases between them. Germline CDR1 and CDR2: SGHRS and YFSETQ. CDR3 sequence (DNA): TGCGCCAGCAGCCGGGACAATTCCTACGAGCAGTACTTC. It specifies CASSRDNSYEQYF.

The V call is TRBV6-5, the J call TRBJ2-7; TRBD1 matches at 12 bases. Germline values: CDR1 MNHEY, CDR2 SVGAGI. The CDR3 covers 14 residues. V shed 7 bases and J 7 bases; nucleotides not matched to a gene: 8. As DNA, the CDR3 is TGTGCCAGCACCAGGGACAGGGGGCGAGGGGAGCAGTACTTC. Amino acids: CASTRDRGRGEQYF.

In DNA form, the CDR3 reads TGTGCCAGCACCCTGAGCCCCTATGGCTACACCTTC. This sequence encodes CASTLSPYGYTF. The J gene is TRBJ1-2, the V gene TRBV12-3 or TRBV12-4; D remains ambiguous. V lost 7 bases and J 4 bases, leaving 10 bases between the germline ends. This CDR3 region has 12 residues.

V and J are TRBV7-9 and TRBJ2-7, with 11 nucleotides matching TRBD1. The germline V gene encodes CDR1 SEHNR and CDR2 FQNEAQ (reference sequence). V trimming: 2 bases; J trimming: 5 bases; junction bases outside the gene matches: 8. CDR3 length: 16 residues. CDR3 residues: CASSLSGQGARDEQYF. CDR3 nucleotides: TGTGCCAGCAGCTTAAGCGGACAGGGGGCTAGGGACGAGCAGTACTTC.

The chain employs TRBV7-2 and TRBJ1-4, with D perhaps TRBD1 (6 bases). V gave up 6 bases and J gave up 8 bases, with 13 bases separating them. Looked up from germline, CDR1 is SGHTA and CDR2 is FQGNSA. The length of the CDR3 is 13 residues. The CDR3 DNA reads TGTGCCAGCAGTCGAGGGGGAATAGAAAAACTGTTTTTT. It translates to CASSRGGIEKLFF.

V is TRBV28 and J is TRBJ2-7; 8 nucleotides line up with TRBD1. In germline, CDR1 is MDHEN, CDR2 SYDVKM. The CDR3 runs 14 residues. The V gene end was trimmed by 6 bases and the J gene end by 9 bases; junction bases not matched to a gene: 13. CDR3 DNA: TGTGCCAGCAGCCAGCTGGATCAGGGGGCTGCGCAGTACTTC. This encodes CASSQLDQGAAQYF.

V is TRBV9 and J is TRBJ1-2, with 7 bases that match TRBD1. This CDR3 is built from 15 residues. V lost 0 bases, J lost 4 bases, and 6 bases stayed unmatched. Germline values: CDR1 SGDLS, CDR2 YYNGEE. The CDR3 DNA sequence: TGTGCCAGCAGCGTAGGGCAGGGGGAAGGCTATGGCTACACCTTC. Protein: CASSVGQGEGYGYTF.

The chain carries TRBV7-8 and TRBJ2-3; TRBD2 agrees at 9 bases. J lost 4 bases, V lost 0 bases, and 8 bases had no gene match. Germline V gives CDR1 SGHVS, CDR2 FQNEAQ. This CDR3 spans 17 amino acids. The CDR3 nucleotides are TGTGCCAGCAGCTTAGCGCCGAGCGGGAGGATCGCAGATACGCAGTATTTT. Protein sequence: CASSLAPSGRIADTQYF.

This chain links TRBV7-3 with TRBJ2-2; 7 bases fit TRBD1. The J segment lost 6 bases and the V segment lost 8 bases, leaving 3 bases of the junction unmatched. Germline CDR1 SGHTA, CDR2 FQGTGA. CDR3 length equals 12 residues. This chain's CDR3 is CASGQGAGELFF. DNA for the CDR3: TGTGCCAGCGGGCAGGGGGCCGGGGAGCTGTTTTTT.

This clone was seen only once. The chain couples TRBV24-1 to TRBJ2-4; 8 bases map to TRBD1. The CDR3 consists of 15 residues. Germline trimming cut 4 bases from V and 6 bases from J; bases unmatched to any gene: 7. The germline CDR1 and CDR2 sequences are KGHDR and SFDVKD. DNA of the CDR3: TGTGCCACCAGTGACTCCGGACAGGGTTCAAACATTCAGTACTTC. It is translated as CATSDSGQGSNIQYF.